This TCR beta chain was sequenced for a study of T cell responses to AZD1222 COVID-19 vaccine. Study results and caveats: White British people made up most donors, females outnumbered males, and clonal diversity was possibly underestimated. Regions 160-218 and 743-854 dominated among vaccine-associated CD4 TCRs spanning spike. Repertoires were collected only later (after the peak T cell response had occurred). Only 5 or 6 people who got AZD1222 tested seropositive at baseline.

TCRdb's copy holds only in-frame clones and misses some; the assay was immunoSEQ multiplex PCR. The sample holds approximately 89,000 clones, around 90% seen once. About this clone itself: Antigen: not known.

V lost 7 bases, J lost 5 bases, and 8 bases stayed unmatched. The V gene's germline CDR1 is SGHTA and CDR2 FQGNSA. There are 14 residues in the CDR3. The chain employs TRBV7-2 and TRBJ1-2; 9 positions agree with TRBD1. The material was peripheral blood, obtained on day 0 of AZD1222 vaccination. This receptor was identified in an adult in good health. As DNA, the CDR3 is TGTGCCAGCACAGAGGGACAGGGACTGTATGGCTACACCTTC. Protein sequence: CASTEGQGLYGYTF.